Listed below are T cell receptor beta chains from one sample, sequenced in a study of cytomegalovirus exposure and HLA in healthy donors. The data were produced by immunoSEQ multiplex PCR, yet TCRdb's version contains in-frame clones alone and is incomplete. The table lists some 130,000 clones, roughly 62% of them singletons. Sequenced input: PBMCs. All receptors derive from a man aged 30 to 39 in good health and CMV-seropositive. Each CDR3 is given with its conserved first and last residue. The D gene is left open where the match is weak.

d_call	v_call	j_call	cdr3_aa
-	TRBV5-1	TRBJ2-1	CASSPGDSYNEQFF
TRBD2	TRBV18	TRBJ2-3	CASSWAGGLATQYF
-	TRBV11-2	TRBJ2-1	CASSPWRGNNEQFF
-	TRBV11-2	TRBJ2-1	CASSLEVSGQPFF
-	TRBV25-1	TRBJ1-1	CASSVYLAIPFAAEAFF
-	TRBV28	TRBJ1-4	CASSSVSVGDQEKLFF
-	TRBV30	TRBJ1-2	CAWSSRGGYTF
-	TRBV7-2	TRBJ2-1	CASRPAPEGGRNEQFF
-	TRBV2	TRBJ2-5	CASSVSPGGGKQETQYF
TRBD1	TRBV9	TRBJ1-4	CASSTRQGGTGGHFWEKLFF
TRBD2	TRBV5-1	TRBJ2-1	CASSWEILAGVMKQFF
TRBD1	TRBV9	TRBJ1-1	CASSVGDRNTEAFF
-	TRBV5-1	TRBJ2-7	CASSSGLFSYEQYF
TRBD1	TRBV5-1	TRBJ1-3	CASSLGDRVSGNTIYF
TRBD2	TRBV7-2	TRBJ2-2	CASSLPRTSGTGELFF
-	TRBV5-1	TRBJ2-7	CASSLAQGGSGEQYF
-	TRBV7-3	TRBJ2-1	CASSLESSYNEQFF
-	TRBV5-4	TRBJ2-2	CASSLDLEGGELFF
-	TRBV15	TRBJ1-1	CATSRDVTATEAFF
-	TRBV12-5	TRBJ2-3	CASGTPAGRLLDTQYF
-	TRBV29-1	TRBJ2-7	CSVAASEEQYF
TRBD1	TRBV6-1	TRBJ2-5	CASSDWQGAPAQYF
-	TRBV28	TRBJ2-1	CASSIQGYNEQFF